One sample yielded the 14 T cell receptor delta chains listed below, sequenced in a study of γδ T cells in repeated Plasmodium falciparum infection. TCRdb processed the multiplex PCR reads again with the CATT caller. The sample holds roughly 86,000 delta-chain clones, 1.4% to 1.5% seen once. Vgamma9/Vdelta2+ and Vdelta2-negative gammadelta T cells were flow-sorted from PBMC for bulk sequencing. The sample was gamma-delta T cells from blood. The origin of the receptors is a pool of human donors (malaria-infected and uninfected, not separated).

The sample holds a few counts of this clone. The protein given by TCRdb reflects a much larger clone and differs at residue 5 from this DNA's translation, likely from a read error; the protein shown is the DNA's translation. The V call is TRDV1, the J call TRDJ1, with TRDD3 matching 9 bases. TCRdb records no J gene; here it was assigned by comparing the DNA to germline. V trimming: 4 bases; J trimming: 3 bases; junction bases outside the gene matches: 27. The germline V gene encodes CDR1 TSWWSYY and CDR2 QGS. The CDR3 sequence is 22 residues long. In DNA form, the CDR3 reads TGTGCTCTTGGGGGTGGAATCCTTCTGCCGCAGTACTGGGGGACACTACCCGATAAACTCATCTTT. Its protein product is CALGGGILLPQYWGTLPDKLIF.

This clone occurred a few times. This likely stems from a read error, as it lies one base from a far larger clone. Other DNA sequences in the sample encode the same CDR3. V and J are TRDV2 and TRDJ1; 12 nucleotides agree with TRDD3. The J gene, missing from TCRdb, was assigned here through DNA to germline matching. Germline V CDR1 and CDR2: GEAIGNYY, EKD. The CDR3 totals 21 residues. The CDR3 sequence: CACDDAFYTGGYSPSSPKLIF. The CDR3 DNA reads as TGCGCCTGTGACGACGCATTCTATACTGGGGGATACAGCCCCTCGTCTCCTAAACTCATCTTT.

This clone was counted between two and nine times. A junction boundary mismatches the germline segment, possibly from a read error. This rearrangement joins TRDV1 to TRDJ1; TRDD3 matches 11 bases. This CDR3 region has 19 residues. The germline gives CDR1 TSWWSYY, CDR2 QGS. The CDR3 sequence is CALEELTGYGGYDTDKLIF. The CDR3 region has the DNA TGTGCTCTTGAGGAACTAACGGGTTATGGGGGATACGACACCGATAAACTCATCTTT.

This clone was seen a handful of times. For this DNA, TCRdb reports the protein of a much larger clone, which diverges at residue 5, most likely from a read error; the protein presented here is translated directly from the DNA. This rearrangement joins TRDV1 to TRDJ1, with a weak D call TRDD2 (5 bases). TCRdb records no J gene; here it was assigned by comparing the DNA to germline. Germline values: CDR1 TSWWSYY, CDR2 QGS. CDR3 length: 18 amino acids. The ends were cut back, 4 bases at V and 0 bases at J, with 21 bases in the middle. CDR3 region: CALGGLPLFYLYTDKLIF. The CDR3 nucleotides are TGTGCTCTTGGGGGCCTACCCCTATTCTATTTGTACACCGATAAACTCATCTTT.

Turning to this clone: This DNA translates differently at residue 3 from the TCRdb protein, which is that of a much larger clone; a read error is likely, and the protein shown is the DNA's own translation. This chain connects TRDV1 to TRDJ1; D is undetermined. The CDR3 has 17 residues. CDR1 TSWWSYY and CDR2 QGS come from the germline V gene. Deletions cut 11 bases from V and 1 base from J, with 26 bases between. The CDR3 DNA is TGTGCTTTTGCTGGTCCTCCGGTGCCTTTGCCCACCGATAAACTCATCTTT. Its translation is CAFAGPPVPLPTDKLIF.

Turning to this clone: For this DNA, TCRdb reports the protein of a much larger clone, which diverges at residue 12, most likely from a read error; the protein presented here is translated directly from the DNA. V is TRDV2 and J is TRDJ1; TRDD3 aligns across 13 bases. Because TCRdb records no J gene, it was assigned here through a match of the DNA to germline. Germline V gives CDR1 GEAIGNYY, CDR2 EKD. Trimming cost V 1 base and J 0 bases; bases outside gene matches: 16. The CDR3 covers 21 residues. This chain's CDR3 is CACDTAYWGIRGTPYTDKLIF. CDR3 DNA: TGTGCCTGTGACACGGCGTACTGGGGGATACGCGGTACCCCATACACCGATAAACTCATCTTT.

Of note for this clone: This likely stems from a read error, as it lies one base from a far larger clone. The same CDR3 can be traced to other DNA sequences in this sample. The V gene call reads TRDV2; no J gene was called; the table's D call of TRDD3 was not tested on the DNA. In germline, CDR1 is GEAIGNYY, CDR2 EKD. This CDR3 comprises 15 residues. CDR3 in DNA: TGTGCCTGTGATAAACTGGGGGACAACGCCGATAAACTCATCTTC. Its translation: CACDKLGDNADKLIF.

This clone was found many times. This sample includes further DNA sequences coding for the same CDR3. This chain connects TRDV2 to TRDJ1; 12 positions match TRDD3. Germline loops: CDR1 GEAIGNYY, CDR2 EKD. CDR3 size: 22 residues. V lost 0 bases to trimming and J lost 8 bases; unmatched junction nucleotides: 27. CDR3 sequence: CACDTVITGGYRAKRGTAKLIF. Written as DNA, the CDR3 is TGTGCCTGTGACACCGTAATAACTGGGGGATACAGGGCAAAAAGGGGTACGGCAAAACTCATCTTT.

There are many counts of this clone. TCRdb lists the protein of a much larger clone for this DNA, which differs at residue 6, so this is likely a read error; the protein given here is translated from the DNA itself. This sequence joins TRDV2 and TRDJ1; 10 bases are a match to TRDD3. Germline V gene lookup returns CDR1 GEAIGNYY and CDR2 EKD. V lost 1 base and J lost 0; bases outside the gene matches: 7. The CDR3 covers 17 residues. The CDR3 sequence: CACDTPGDTEDTDKLIF. CDR3 nucleotides: TGTGCCTGTGACACTCCGGGGGATACGGAAGACACCGATAAACTCATCTTT.

Concerning this clone: This sequence is one base from a far larger clone and is likely a read error. The sample holds other DNA sequences that translate to the same CDR3. V is TRDV2 and J is TRDJ3; perhaps TRDD3 as D (6 bases). TCRdb leaves out the J gene; it was filled in here by matching the DNA to germline. The CDR3 totals 18 residues. The germline V gene encodes CDR1 GEAIGNYY and CDR2 EKD. CDR3 in amino acids: CACDFTGLRSWDTRQMFF. The DNA of the CDR3 is TGTGCCTGTGACTTTACTGGGCTGCGCTCCTGGGATACCCGACAGATGTTTTTC.

This clone appeared a few times. A far larger clone is one nucleotide away, so this likely arose from a read error. Other nucleotide sequences from this sample produce the same CDR3. The chain has TRDV2 and TRDJ1; 10 positions agree with TRDD3. The J gene was missing in TCRdb and was found by matching the end of the DNA to germline. CDR3 length equals 14 residues. CDR1 is GEAIGNYY, CDR2 EKD, per germline. V trimming: 3 bases; J trimming: 5 bases; junction bases outside the gene matches: 5. The CDR3 loop is CACDLLGDPDKLIF. CDR3 nucleotide sequence: TGTGCCTGTGACCTACTGGGGGATCCTGATAAACTCATCTTT.

Comment on this clone: A far larger clone is a single base away, which makes a read error likely. The chain links TRDV2 to TRDJ3; TRDD3 matches 10 bases. TCRdb leaves out the J gene; it was filled in here by matching the DNA to germline. CDR3 length equals 16 residues. The germline CDR1 and CDR2 sequences are GEAIGNYY and EKD. CDR3 bases: TGTGCCTGCGACACCTGGGGGATATGGGACACCCGACAGATGTTTTTC. Residues: CACDTWGIWDTRQMFF.

Comment on this clone: A far larger clone differs by one base, so this is likely a read error. The same CDR3 also results from other DNA sequences found in this sample. The chain is built from TRDV3 and TRDJ1; 9 nucleotides align to TRDD3. The J gene, left out of TCRdb, was set here by checking the DNA against germline. With 4 bases clipped from V and 7 bases from J, the junction kept 19 bases outside the gene matches. The CDR3 has 16 residues. Germline CDR1 is TVYSNPD and CDR2 is GDNSRS (reference sequence). The CDR3 reads CASGYETGGKSRKLIF. For the CDR3, the DNA is TGTGCCTCCGGGTACGAAACTGGGGGAAAAAGTCGTAAACTCATCTTT. The full variable domain, rest sourced from reference TRDV3 and TRDJ1, is CDKVTQSSPDQTVASGSEVVLLCTYDTVYSNPDLFWYRIRPDYSFQFVFYGDNSRSEGADFTQGRFSVKHILTQKAFHLVISPVRTEDSATYYCASGYETGGKSRKLIFGKGTRVTVEP.

A few counts support this clone. A far larger clone is one nucleotide away, so this likely arose from a read error. The same CDR3 also results from other DNA sequences found in this sample. The rearrangement links TRDV1 to TRDJ1, with 11 nucleotides matching TRDD3. The CDR3 is made up of 17 amino acids. Germline loops: CDR1 TSWWSYY, CDR2 QGS. V was clipped by 2 bases and J by 6 bases; unmatched bases: 11. The CDR3 DNA sequence: TGTGCTCTTGGGGAAGGGGTGGGGGATACGAATTCGTATAAACTCATCTTT. It specifies CALGEGVGDTNSYKLIF.